This T cell receptor (beta chain) was profiled in a study of post-analysis software for immune sequencing data. Study overall: Several disease courses (relapsing-remitting, secondary progressive and progressive-relapsing) of multiple sclerosis were included. Study observations and caveats: Strong co-clustering by F measure linked samples that shared a preparation batch. In multiple sclerosis, normalized Chao1 diversity was significantly below that of controls.

Of note for this clonotype: Its specificity is unknown. Just one base apart from a much larger clone, this may be a read error.

Unique molecular identifiers featured in each of the TCR beta cDNA libraries. TCRdb re-called the PCR reads with MiXCR, one entry per CDR3 protein. The data contain roughly 540,000 distinct CDR3 sequences, 30% to 40% of them singletons. This sequence originates from a girl aged 2-17 years with multiple sclerosis. Sequences were obtained from blood.

The CDR3 protein is CASTQGVSWDQYF. The CDR3 bases are TGTGCCAGCACCCAGGGGGTCTCTTGGGACCAGTACTTC. This sequence joins TRBV6-6 and TRBJ2-4; the match to TRBD1 covers 7 bases. The CDR3 contains 13 residues. The V segment lost 7 bases and the J segment 13 bases; nucleotides outside the gene matches: 13. Germline V gene lookup returns CDR1 MNHNY and CDR2 SVGAGI (reference sequence).